This TCR beta chain was retrieved from a study of blood T cell repertoires in COVID-19. Sequencing used immunoSEQ multiplex PCR; TCRdb keeps in-frame clones, though not all of them. This table holds approximately 54,000 clones, more than 75% found once. The germline gives CDR1 LGHNA, CDR2 YNFKEQ. Trimming removed 1 base from V and 4 bases from J, with 17 bases in between. The CDR3 totals 17 residues. The V call is TRBV4-2, the J call TRBJ1-3; no clear D. Sequencing was done on a sample of peripheral blood. The receptor was derived from a human donor in a cohort sampled during active COVID-19. The CDR3 DNA is TGTGCCAGCAGCCAAGCCAATTCTATCTTTGAGGGAAACACCATATATTTT. Encoded protein: CASSQANSIFEGNTIYF.